Included here is one T cell receptor beta chain sequence, with context. The source of the sample is a study of Ad26.COV2.S vaccination and SARS-CoV-2 variants. Only in-frame clones appear in the TCRdb table, and some are missing; sequencing was by immunoSEQ multiplex PCR. This table has about 400,000 clones, about nine tenths appearing once. The treatment denotes: roughly 19 received Ad26.COV2.S at low or high dose, single or two shots; several received placebo; per-sample allocation not given. Sampling occurred on day 63 after the first vaccine or placebo injection. The CDR3 covers 15 residues. Germline V lookup: CDR1 MNHEY, CDR2 SVGEGT. Losses at the gene ends were 6 bases for V and 3 bases for J; bases not matched to a gene: 5.

The sequencing here drew on peripheral blood, taken in a trial of Ad26.COV2.S vaccine versus placebo. This chain joins TRBV6-2 or TRBV6-3 and TRBJ2-2; 9 nucleotides match TRBD2. The source is a person aged 18-60 years who received the Ad26.COV2.S COVID-19 vaccine or a placebo. CDR3 protein: CASSGAGGYTGELFF. The CDR3, as DNA: TGTGCCAGCAGCGGAGCGGGAGGATACACCGGGGAGCTGTTTTTT.